This T cell receptor beta chain derives from a study of vaccination and CD4 T cells after COVID-19. Study-wide background: No peptide, an HIV-1 Nef pool, or a CEFX pool was what each control culture received.

An Oncomine TCR Beta short-read assay was used to sequence the DNA from cultured CD4+ T cells. Genomic DNA was taken out of cultured CD4+ T cells by extraction. TCRdb analysed the PCR reads with MiXCR anew, one entry per CDR3 protein. Counted here are about 12,000 distinct CDR3 sequences, roughly half occurring once; the ten biggest clones make up 17%. Study outcomes and limitations: Spike mono-reactivity was evident in 304 of the 307 vaccine-specific clones derived from convalescent patients.

As to this clonotype: Its antigen is unknown.

Treatment reported: approximately 9-day PBMC culture with coronavirus spike peptide pools or control peptides (ViraFEST assay). T cells were expanded with peptide pools, and expanded clonotypes were identified by TCR sequencing. The V segment lost 2 bases and the J segment 6 bases; nucleotides outside the gene matches: 7. The V gene's germline CDR1 is SGHAT and CDR2 FQNNGV. This CDR3 has 15 amino acids. The sequence was obtained from a human donor with COVID-19. The sequencing here drew on cultured CD4+ T cells from blood, taken after SARS-CoV-2 vaccination. This sequence joins TRBV11-2 and TRBJ1-5, with 7 bases identical to TRBD1. The CDR3 coding sequence is TGTGCCAGCAGCTTAACAGGGGAGGCTCTTCAGCCCCAGCATTTT. Protein: CASSLTGEALQPQHF.